The subject of this entry is one T cell receptor (beta chain). Antigen: not known. This sample is drawn from a study of cytomegalovirus exposure and HLA in healthy donors. Study-wide points: Prior analysis indicated that the majority of TCR beta V segments exhibited productivity approximately 87% or approximately 30% of the time. In a later analysis, DRB1 alleles had the most associated TCRs; HLA-C alleles the fewest. The majority of TCR sequences were rare, yet some public TCRs appeared in many donors. What TCR beta sequences reportedly achieved was accurate prediction of HLA-A and HLA-B alleles in most subjects.

The germline V gene encodes CDR1 LGHNA and CDR2 YNFKEQ. The CDR3 is made up of 14 amino acids. V was pared by 3 bases and J by 3 bases, with 4 bases of the junction left unmatched. PCR involved 60 Vbeta and 13 Jbeta primers. The protocol was immunoSEQ multiplex PCR, while the TCRdb copy is restricted to in-frame clones and leaves out a portion. The sample includes around 150,000 clones, roughly 82% of them seen just once. This chain connects TRBV4-2 to TRBJ2-5, with 7 bases identical to TRBD2. The source of this sequence is a man in his fifties in good health and CMV-seropositive. Sequencing used PBMCs. CDR3 DNA: TGTGCCAGCAGCCAGAGGGAGGGAAAAGAGACCCAGTACTTC. Amino acid sequence: CASSQREGKETQYF.